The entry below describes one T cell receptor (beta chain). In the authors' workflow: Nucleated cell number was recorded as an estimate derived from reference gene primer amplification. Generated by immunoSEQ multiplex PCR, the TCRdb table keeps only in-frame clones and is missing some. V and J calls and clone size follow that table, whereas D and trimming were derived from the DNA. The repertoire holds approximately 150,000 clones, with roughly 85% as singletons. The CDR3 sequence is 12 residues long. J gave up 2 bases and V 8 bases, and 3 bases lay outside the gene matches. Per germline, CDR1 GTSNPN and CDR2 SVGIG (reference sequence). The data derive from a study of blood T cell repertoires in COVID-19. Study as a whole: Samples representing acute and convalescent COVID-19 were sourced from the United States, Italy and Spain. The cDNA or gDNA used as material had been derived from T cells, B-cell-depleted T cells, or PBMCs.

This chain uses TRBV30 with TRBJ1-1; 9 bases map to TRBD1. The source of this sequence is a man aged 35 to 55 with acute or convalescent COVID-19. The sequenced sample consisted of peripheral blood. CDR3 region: CAGTGFNTEAFF. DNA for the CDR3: TGTGCCGGGACAGGGTTTAACACTGAAGCTTTCTTT.